Detailed here is one T cell receptor beta chain. Its specificity is not known. The entry originates in a study of cytomegalovirus exposure and HLA in healthy donors. Study-wide background: The 100 to 150 validation repertoires, a later analysis reported, used the same platform as the 600 to 700 repertoires from the first cohort. Study results and limitations: Reports described diagnosis of cytomegalovirus status by the classifier as highly specific and sensitive. Altogether, some 160 TCR beta chains were recorded as cytomegalovirus-associated. Whilst most TCR sequences proved rare, a subset of public TCRs occurred across many donors.

Germline lookup yields CDR1 MNHEY and CDR2 SVGAGI. The CDR3 contains 13 residues. V lost 7 bases, J lost 0 bases, and 10 bases lay in between. TCRdb keeps only in-frame clones here, not all; method: immunoSEQ multiplex PCR. The sample shows roughly 240,000 clones, approximately 87% of them seen only once. The clonotype was recovered from a young man in good health and CMV-seronegative. Sample: PBMCs. The chain uses TRBV6-5 and TRBJ2-7; D perhaps matches TRBD1 (5 bases). The CDR3 reads CASNDRSSYEQYF. The DNA of the CDR3 is TGTGCCAGCAACGACAGAAGCTCCTACGAGCAGTACTTC.